These 8 T cell receptor beta chains were all obtained from the same sample, sequenced in a study of long-term antiretroviral therapy in people with HIV (dated 2022 in TCRdb). The immunoSEQ hsTCRB v3.0 assay was used at survey level resolution to sequence the TRB variable region. TCRdb obtained this table from immuneACCESS and retained in-frame rearrangements with V and J assigned. These tables miss some clones; where compared with another copy, unresolved V genes account for less than half of the shortfall, and the remainder is unexplained. The sample table lists 25,000 to 35,000 clones, approximately 96% of them with a count of one. The top ten hold over 2% of the sample. This specimen consisted of unsorted PBMCs, obtained 6.5 to 6.6 years after starting antiretroviral therapy. These receptor sequences come from a man younger than 40 with HIV.

The CDR3 nucleotides are TGTGCCAGCAGTCTTCAAGGAACCGGGGAGCTGTTTTTT. Residues: CASSLQGTGELFF. The chain has TRBV9 and TRBJ2-2; D call uncertain. CDR3 length equals 13 residues. Germline CDR1 is SGDLS and CDR2 is YYNGEE. Trimming shortened V by 5 bases and J by 5 bases, and 10 bases separated the two germline ends.

This clone has only a few counts. The gene calls are TRBV2 and TRBJ2-3, with TRBD2 matching over 10 bases. The CDR3 has 14 amino acids. Germline V gives CDR1 SNHLY, CDR2 FYNNEI. Trimming took 4 bases from V and 4 from J; bases not matched to a gene: 2. CDR3 coding DNA: TGTGCCAGCAGTGGGACTAGCGGCGCAGATACGCAGTATTTT. Its translation: CASSGTSGADTQYF.

The chain couples TRBV5-4 to TRBJ2-7; D is ambiguous. Germline V gives CDR1 SGHNT, CDR2 YYREEE (reference sequence). This CDR3 has 13 amino acids. Trimming shortened V by 4 bases and J by 2 bases, and 10 bases separated the two germline ends. The CDR3 nucleotides read TGTGCCAGCAGCACCGGACCCCCCTACGAGCAGTACTTC. This gives the protein CASSTGPPYEQYF.

The chain employs TRBV4-3 and TRBJ2-7, with a possible D match to TRBD1 (5 bases). This CDR3 has 13 residues. Between the trimmed V and J ends, which lost 1 base and 3 bases, there was a span of 7 bases. Looked up from germline, CDR1 is LGHNA and CDR2 is YSLEER. The CDR3 DNA sequence: TGCGCCAGCAGCCAAGGACAGTTCTACGAGCAGTACTTC. The encoded protein is CASSQGQFYEQYF.

This clone was detected a few times. The V and J genes are TRBV28 and TRBJ1-2; D unresolved. Looked up from germline, CDR1 is MDHEN and CDR2 is SYDVKM. V gave up 7 bases and J gave up 8 bases, with 11 bases separating them. The CDR3 is made up of 11 amino acids. The CDR3 DNA follows: TGTGCCAGCAATGCTTTAGGGGGCTACACCTTC. It specifies CASNALGGYTF.

The chain couples TRBV4-1 to TRBJ1-5; tentative D call: TRBD1 (5 bases). This CDR3 is built from 17 residues. Germline V CDR1 and CDR2: MGHRA, YSYEKL. The V and J ends lost 0 bases and 3 bases respectively, with 15 bases between them. CDR3 amino acids: CASSQDTAGRNNQPQHF. The DNA for the CDR3 is TGCGCCAGCAGCCAAGATACGGCAGGGAGGAACAATCAGCCCCAGCATTTT.

This chain joins TRBV27 and TRBJ1-5; no reliable D call. The CDR3 contains 14 residues. V shed 5 bases and J shed 0 bases, with 8 bases lying between them. Germline V gene data show CDR1 as MNHEY and CDR2 as SMNVEV (reference sequence). CDR3 coding DNA: TGTGCCAGCAGTCCGACACGTAGCAATCAGCCCCAGCATTTT. Its protein product is CASSPTRSNQPQHF.

The chain is built from TRBV13 and TRBJ2-3; D remains ambiguous. V shed 6 bases and J shed 0 bases, with 4 bases lying between them. Germline CDR1 is PRHDT and CDR2 is FYEKMQ (reference sequence). CDR3 size: 12 residues. As DNA, the CDR3 is TGTGCCAGCAGAAAAAGCACAGATACGCAGTATTTT. This codes for CASRKSTDTQYF.